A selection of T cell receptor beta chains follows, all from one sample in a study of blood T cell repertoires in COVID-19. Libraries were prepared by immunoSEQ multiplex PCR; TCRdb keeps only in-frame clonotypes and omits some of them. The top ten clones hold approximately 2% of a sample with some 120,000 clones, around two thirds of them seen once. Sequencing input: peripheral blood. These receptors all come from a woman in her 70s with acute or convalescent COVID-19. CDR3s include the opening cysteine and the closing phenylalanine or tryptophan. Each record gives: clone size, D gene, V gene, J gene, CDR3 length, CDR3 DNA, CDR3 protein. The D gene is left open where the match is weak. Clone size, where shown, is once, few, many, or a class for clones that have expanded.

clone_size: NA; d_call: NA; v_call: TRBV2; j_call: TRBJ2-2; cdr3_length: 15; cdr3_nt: TGTGCCAGCAGTGAATTCGGGGGGCAAACCGGGGAGCTGTTTTTT; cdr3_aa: CASSEFGGQTGELFF
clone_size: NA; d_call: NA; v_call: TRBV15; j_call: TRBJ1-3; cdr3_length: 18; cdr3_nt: TGTGCCACCAGCAGCACTACGACCGGGTGGGTGAGTGGAAACACCATATATTTT; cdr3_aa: CATSSTTTGWVSGNTIYF
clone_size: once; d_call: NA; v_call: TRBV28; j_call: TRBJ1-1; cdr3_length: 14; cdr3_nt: TGTGCCAGCAGTCCCCAGGACATGAACACTGAAGCTTTCTTT; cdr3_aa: CASSPQDMNTEAFF
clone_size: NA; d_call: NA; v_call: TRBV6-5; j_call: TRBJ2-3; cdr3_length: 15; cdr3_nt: TGTGCCAGCAGTTACAGCGGCCGGACCACAGATACGCAGTATTTT; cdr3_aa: CASSYSGRTTDTQYF
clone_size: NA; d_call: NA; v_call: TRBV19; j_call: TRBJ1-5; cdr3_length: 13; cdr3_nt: TGTGCCAGTAGTATCAAAAGCAATCAGCCCCAGCATTTT; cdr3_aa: CASSIKSNQPQHF
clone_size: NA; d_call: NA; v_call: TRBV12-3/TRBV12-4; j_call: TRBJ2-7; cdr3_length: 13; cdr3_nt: TGTGCCAGCAGTTTAGGCGGCTCCTACGAGCAGTACTTC; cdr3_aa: CASSLGGSYEQYF
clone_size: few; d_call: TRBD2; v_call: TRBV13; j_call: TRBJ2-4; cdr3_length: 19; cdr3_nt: TGTGCCAGCAGCCCCGGACTAGCGGGAGTGGGTTTAGCCAAAAACATTCAGTACTTC; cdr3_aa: CASSPGLAGVGLAKNIQYF
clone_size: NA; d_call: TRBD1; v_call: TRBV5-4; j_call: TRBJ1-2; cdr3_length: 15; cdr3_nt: TGTGCCAGCAGCCCAGGGACAGGGAGAGTTGATGGCTACACCTTC; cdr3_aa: CASSPGTGRVDGYTF
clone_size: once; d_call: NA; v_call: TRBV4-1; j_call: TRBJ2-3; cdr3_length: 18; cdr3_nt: TGCGCCAGCAGCCAAGGCACCTTTTCTGGGTGGGAGCCAGATACGCAGTATTTT; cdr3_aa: CASSQGTFSGWEPDTQYF
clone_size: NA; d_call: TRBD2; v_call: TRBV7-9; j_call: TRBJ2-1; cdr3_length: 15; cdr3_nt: TGTGCCAGCGACCCCGGACTAGCGGGAGTACATGAGCAGTTCTTC; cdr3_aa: CASDPGLAGVHEQFF
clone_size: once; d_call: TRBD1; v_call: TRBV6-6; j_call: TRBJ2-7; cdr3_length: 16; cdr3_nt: TGTGCCAGCAGCCCGCAACGACAGGGGAGATCCTACGAGCAGTACTTC; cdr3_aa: CASSPQRQGRSYEQYF
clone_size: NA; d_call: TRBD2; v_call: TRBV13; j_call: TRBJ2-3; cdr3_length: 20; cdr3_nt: TGTGCCAGCAGCTCCCCTGGGCGGCTAGCGGGGGGCCCAAGCACAGATACGCAGTATTTT; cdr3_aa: CASSSPGRLAGGPSTDTQYF
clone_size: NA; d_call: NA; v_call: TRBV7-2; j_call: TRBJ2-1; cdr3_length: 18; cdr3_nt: TGTGCCAGCAGCCAGAGCATTGTTCTGCGGGGGCGGGCCAATGAGCAGTTCTTC; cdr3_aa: CASSQSIVLRGRANEQFF
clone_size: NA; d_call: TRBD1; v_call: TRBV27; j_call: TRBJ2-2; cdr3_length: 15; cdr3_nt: TGTGCCAGCAGTCTAAGGGGGCGGGACACCGGGGAGCTGTTTTTT; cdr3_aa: CASSLRGRDTGELFF
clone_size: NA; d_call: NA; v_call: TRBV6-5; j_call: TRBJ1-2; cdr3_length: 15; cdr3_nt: TGTGCCAGCAGCCGCCGGGGGGCAGGGAACTATGGCTACACCTTC; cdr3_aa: CASSRRGAGNYGYTF
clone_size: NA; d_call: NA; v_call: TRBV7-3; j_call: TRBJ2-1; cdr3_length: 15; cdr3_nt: TGTGCCAGCAGCTTAGGCGGTAGAAAGTACAATGAGCAGTTCTTC; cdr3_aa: CASSLGGRKYNEQFF
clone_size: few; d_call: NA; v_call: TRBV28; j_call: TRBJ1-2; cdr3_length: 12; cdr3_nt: TGTGCCAGCAGCATAGCTAACTATGGCTACACCTTC; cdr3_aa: CASSIANYGYTF
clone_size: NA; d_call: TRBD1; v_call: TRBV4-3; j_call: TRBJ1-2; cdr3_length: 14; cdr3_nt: TGCGCCAGCAGCCAAGTACAGGGGTACTATGGCTACACCTTC; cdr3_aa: CASSQVQGYYGYTF
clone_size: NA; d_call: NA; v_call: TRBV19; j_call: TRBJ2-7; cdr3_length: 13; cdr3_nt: TGTGCCAGTATGCGGGCAGGAAGCTACGAGCAGTACTTC; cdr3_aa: CASMRAGSYEQYF
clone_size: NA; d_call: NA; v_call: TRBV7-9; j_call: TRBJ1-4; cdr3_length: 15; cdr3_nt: TGTGCCAGCAGCTTCGGACCTGGAGGAGATGAAAAACTGTTTTTT; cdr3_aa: CASSFGPGGDEKLFF
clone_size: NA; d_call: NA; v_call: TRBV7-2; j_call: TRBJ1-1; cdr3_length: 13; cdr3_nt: TGTGCCAGCAGCTTAGGGGACAAGGCTGAAGCTTTCTTT; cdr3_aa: CASSLGDKAEAFF
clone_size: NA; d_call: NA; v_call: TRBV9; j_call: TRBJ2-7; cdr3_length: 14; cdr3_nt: TGTGCCAGCAGCGACCAAAGTAGCGGTTACGAGCAGTACTTC; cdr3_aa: CASSDQSSGYEQYF
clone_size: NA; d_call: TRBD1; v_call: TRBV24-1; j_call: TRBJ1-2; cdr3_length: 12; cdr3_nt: TGTGCCACCGGGGACAGGGACTATGGCTACACCTTC; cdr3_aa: CATGDRDYGYTF
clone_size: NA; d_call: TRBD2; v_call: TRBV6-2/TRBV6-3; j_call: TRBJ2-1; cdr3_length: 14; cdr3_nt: TGTGCCAGCAGCCTAGCGGGGGGTTTGCATGAGCAGTTCTTC; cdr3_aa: CASSLAGGLHEQFF
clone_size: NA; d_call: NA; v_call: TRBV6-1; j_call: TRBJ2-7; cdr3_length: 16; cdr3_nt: TGTGCCAGCAGTGAATGGGGACGGGGGGCCGCCTACGAGCAGTACTTC; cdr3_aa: CASSEWGRGAAYEQYF
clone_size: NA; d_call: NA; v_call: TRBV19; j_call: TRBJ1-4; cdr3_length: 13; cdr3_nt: TGTGCCAGTAGTAGCGGATTTGGGGAAAAACTGTTTTTT; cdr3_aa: CASSSGFGEKLFF
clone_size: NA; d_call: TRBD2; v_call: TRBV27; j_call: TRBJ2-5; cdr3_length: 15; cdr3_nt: TGTGCCAGCAGCCTCGGGACTAGCGGGACCGGGGCCCAGTACTTC; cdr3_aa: CASSLGTSGTGAQYF
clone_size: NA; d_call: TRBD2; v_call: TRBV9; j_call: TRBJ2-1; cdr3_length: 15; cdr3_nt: TGTGCCAGCAGCGTAGAAGCGGGGGGTGGCAATGAGCAGTTCTTC; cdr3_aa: CASSVEAGGGNEQFF
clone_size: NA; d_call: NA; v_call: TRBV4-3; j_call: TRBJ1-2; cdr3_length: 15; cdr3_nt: TGCGCCAGCAGCCAAGGGGACACATCTAACTATGGCTACACCTTC; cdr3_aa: CASSQGDTSNYGYTF
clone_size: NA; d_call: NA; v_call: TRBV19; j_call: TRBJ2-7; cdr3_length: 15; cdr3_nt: TGTGCCAGTAGTATTGAGCAGGGAAGGGTGCGCGAGCAGTACTTC; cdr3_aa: CASSIEQGRVREQYF